This TCR beta chain was identified in a study of regulatory and conventional T cells in RAG deficiency. Notes on this clone: Its specificity is unknown.

Generated by immunoSEQ multiplex PCR, the TCRdb table keeps only in-frame clones and is missing some. The data hold 25,000 to 35,000 clones, with about 89% observed a single time. With 3 bases removed from V and 0 bases from J, the gap between germline ends came to 9 bases. The CDR3 has 15 residues. CDR1 and CDR2 (germline): MDHEN, SYDVKM. The sorted regulatory T cells were CD4+, CD25-high and CD127-low, with genomic DNA sequenced. General study points: Shorter CDR3s in all patient subsets; >85% Treg-Tconv overlap in Omenn. RAG-deficient patients showed markedly lower Shannon entropy and higher Simpson indices than control T-cell subsets.

This same sample was also part of a study on regulatory T cells. That publication notes: The primer mix had 52 TRBV and 13 TRBJ primers. Skewed V and J usage and few unique V-J pairs marked patient repertoires, most in Tregs.

Sequences were obtained from Tregs sorted from blood. The source of this sequence is a human donor in good health. J is TRBJ1-5 and V is TRBV28; D is possibly TRBD1 (6 bases). This CDR3 reads CASSFPGASNQPQHF. CDR3 DNA: TGTGCCAGCAGTTTCCCAGGGGCTAGCAATCAGCCCCAGCATTTT.